This is a list of T cell receptor beta chains from one sample in a study of cytomegalovirus exposure and HLA in healthy donors. This table comes from immunoSEQ multiplex PCR, and its TCRdb copy is limited to in-frame clones, with some not included. The data contain some 100,000 clones, 60% to 85% of them seen just once; the ten biggest clones take up less than 3.5%. Sequenced: PBMCs. All receptors come from a female donor in good health and CMV-seronegative. The CDR3 runs from the conserved cysteine through the conserved F or W. The D gene is left open where the match is weak. Rows give clone size only sometimes, using once, few, many, or a class for an expanded clone.

TRBJ2-3	-	TRBV18	TRBD1	CASTLVLLQGEGTDTQYF	TGTGCCAGCACCCTGGTCCTATTACAGGGGGAAGGCACAGATACGCAGTATTTT
TRBJ1-4	-	TRBV19	TRBD1	CASSTTGGSEKLFF	TGTGCCAGTAGTACTACAGGGGGAAGCGAAAAACTGTTTTTT
TRBJ1-4	-	TRBV25-1	TRBD1	CASSDDRVTNEKLFF	TGTGCCAGCAGTGATGACAGGGTTACTAATGAAAAACTGTTTTTT
TRBJ1-1	few	TRBV30	TRBD1	CAWSRWSRTGGITEAFF	TGTGCCTGGAGTAGGTGGTCGAGGACAGGGGGAATCACTGAAGCTTTCTTT
TRBJ2-7	-	TRBV28	-	CASSTPTSFQRQYF	TGTGCCAGCAGTACCCCGACTAGTTTCCAACGGCAGTACTTC
TRBJ1-6	-	TRBV7-2	TRBD1	CASSERGQGASGSPLHF	TGTGCCAGCAGCGAGAGGGGACAGGGGGCGTCAGGTTCACCCCTCCACTTT
TRBJ2-7	-	TRBV7-6	-	CASSPAGRDYEQYF	TGTGCCAGCAGCCCCGCGGGTAGGGACTACGAGCAGTACTTC
TRBJ1-1	-	TRBV29-1	-	CSVGQLMNTEAFF	TGCAGCGTTGGACAGTTAATGAACACTGAAGCTTTCTTT
TRBJ2-3	-	TRBV4-2	-	CASSQVGQGGDDTQYF	TGTGCCAGCAGCCAAGTTGGTCAGGGGGGCGACGATACGCAGTATTTT
TRBJ1-3	-	TRBV5-1	TRBD1	CASSSDRGLGNTIYF	TGCGCCAGCAGTTCTGACAGGGGCTTAGGAAACACCATATATTTT
TRBJ1-2	once	TRBV13	-	CASSVGQRGYTF	TGTGCCAGCAGCGTCGGACAGCGTGGCTACACCTTC
TRBJ2-7	-	TRBV5-4	TRBD1	CASSFPGQGYEQYF	TGTGCCAGCAGCTTTCCGGGACAGGGGTACGAGCAGTACTTC
TRBJ1-6	-	TRBV7-6	-	CASSQTLQGTNSPLHF	TGTGCCAGCAGCCAAACACTACAGGGAACTAATTCACCCCTCCACTTT
TRBJ1-6	-	TRBV27	-	CASSLTRSYNSPLHF	TGTGCCAGCAGCTTAACCAGGTCGTATAATTCACCCCTCCACTTT
TRBJ1-6	-	TRBV27	-	CASTRTQGGSYNSPLHF	TGTGCCTCCACCAGGACCCAAGGGGGCTCCTATAATTCACCCCTCCACTTT
TRBJ2-1	-	TRBV19	-	CASMAGYEQFF	TGTGCCAGTATGGCGGGTTATGAGCAGTTCTTC
TRBJ1-5	few	TRBV7-2	-	CASSLARDNQPQHF	TGTGCCAGCAGCTTAGCCCGAGACAATCAGCCCCAGCATTTT
TRBJ2-1	-	TRBV6-5	-	CASSYSSRQYNEQFF	TGTGCCAGCAGTTACTCGTCTAGGCAGTACAATGAGCAGTTCTTC
TRBJ2-3	-	TRBV7-9	TRBD1	CASSLGQGTDTQYF	TGTGCCAGCAGCTTGGGACAGGGCACAGATACGCAGTATTTT
TRBJ1-1	-	TRBV30	-	CAVRRGGNTEAFF	TGTGCCGTAAGGCGGGGGGGGAACACTGAAGCTTTCTTT
TRBJ2-7	-	TRBV7-9	TRBD1	CASSFRGRFEQYF	TGTGCCAGCAGCTTCAGGGGGCGGTTCGAGCAGTACTTC
TRBJ1-5	-	TRBV28	TRBD1	CASDRENSQPQHF	TGTGCCAGCGACAGGGAGAATAGTCAGCCCCAGCATTTT
TRBJ2-3	-	TRBV2	TRBD2	CASSVVAGGRTDTQYF	TGTGCCAGCAGTGTTGTGGCGGGGGGGCGTACAGATACGCAGTATTTT
TRBJ1-1	-	TRBV12-2	-	CASRLGEGGGTEAFF	TGTGCAAGTCGCTTAGGGGAGGGCGGCGGCACTGAAGCTTTCTTT
TRBJ2-5	-	TRBV6-6	TRBD1	CASSKRDREETQYF	TGTGCCAGCAGTAAACGGGACAGGGAAGAGACCCAGTACTTC
TRBJ2-7	-	TRBV19	-	CASSMNGRVKDEQYF	TGTGCCAGTAGTATGAATGGCAGGGTAAAAGACGAGCAGTACTTC
TRBJ2-3	-	TRBV7-8	TRBD2	CASSLGPFGTSGADPTDTQYF	TGTGCCAGCAGCTTAGGTCCATTTGGGACTAGCGGGGCTGACCCCACAGATACGCAGTATTTT
TRBJ1-4	-	TRBV4-3	TRBD1	CASSQRTGSLANEKLFF	TGCGCCAGCAGCCAACGGACAGGGTCCTTAGCTAATGAAAAACTGTTTTTT
TRBJ2-3	-	TRBV27	TRBD2	CASKGLAGVLPSTDTQYF	TGTGCCAGCAAGGGACTAGCGGGGGTGTTGCCGAGCACAGATACGCAGTATTTT
TRBJ2-3	-	TRBV19	-	CASSSGLGDTQYF	TGTGCCAGTAGCTCGGGATTGGGAGATACGCAGTATTTT
TRBJ2-7	once	TRBV9	TRBD1	CASSVGQGTSYEQYF	TGTGCCAGCAGCGTAGGACAGGGAACCTCCTACGAGCAGTACTTC
TRBJ1-2	-	TRBV30	-	CAWSVLGGAGGYTF	TGTGCCTGGAGTGTACTTGGGGGGGCGGGGGGCTACACCTTC
TRBJ2-3	-	TRBV5-1	-	CASSLDRGTDTQYF	TGCGCCAGCAGCTTGGACAGGGGCACAGATACGCAGTATTTT
TRBJ1-1	few	TRBV10-3	TRBD1	CAISETGENTEAFF	TGTGCCATCAGTGAGACAGGGGAGAACACTGAAGCTTTCTTT
TRBJ1-2	-	TRBV7-8	TRBD1	CASSLVAGQGARGYTF	TGTGCCAGCAGCTTAGTCGCAGGACAGGGAGCGCGGGGCTACACCTTC
TRBJ2-5	-	TRBV9	TRBD2	CASSPGGETQYF	TGTGCCAGCAGCCCGGGGGGGGAGACCCAGTACTTC
TRBJ2-1	-	TRBV7-9	TRBD2	CASSPDRGEYNEQFF	TGTGCCAGCAGCCCAGACCGGGGGGAGTACAATGAGCAGTTCTTC
TRBJ2-7	-	TRBV5-4	TRBD1	CASSPGQGGYEQYF	TGTGCCAGCAGCCCGGGACAGGGAGGCTACGAGCAGTACTTC
TRBJ2-4	-	TRBV11-1	-	CASSMRDSKNIQYF	TGTGCCAGCAGCATGCGGGACAGCAAAAACATTCAGTACTTC
TRBJ2-7	-	TRBV7-2	-	CASSLGLAGFYEQYF	TGTGCCAGCAGCTTAGGTCTTGCGGGGTTCTACGAGCAGTACTTC
TRBJ1-1	-	TRBV5-5	TRBD1	CASSYPTGGNTEAFF	TGTGCCAGCAGCTATCCCACAGGGGGCAACACTGAAGCTTTCTTT
TRBJ1-5	-	TRBV27	-	CASGGEGNQPQHF	TGTGCCAGCGGGGGCGAGGGCAATCAGCCCCAGCATTTT
TRBJ1-1	once	TRBV25-1	-	CASSESAGSEAFF	TGTGCCAGCAGTGAATCAGCTGGTAGCGAAGCTTTCTTT